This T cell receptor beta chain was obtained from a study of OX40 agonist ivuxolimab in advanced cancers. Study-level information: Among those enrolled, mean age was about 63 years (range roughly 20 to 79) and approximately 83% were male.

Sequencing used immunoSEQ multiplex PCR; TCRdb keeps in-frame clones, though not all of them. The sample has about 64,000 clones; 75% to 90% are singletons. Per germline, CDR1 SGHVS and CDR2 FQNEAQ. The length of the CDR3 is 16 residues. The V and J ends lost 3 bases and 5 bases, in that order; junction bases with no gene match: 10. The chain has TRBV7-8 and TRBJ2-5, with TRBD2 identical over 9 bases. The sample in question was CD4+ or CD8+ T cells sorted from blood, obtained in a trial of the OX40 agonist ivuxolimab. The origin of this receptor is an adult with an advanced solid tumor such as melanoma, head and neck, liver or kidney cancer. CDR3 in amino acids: CASSFGAGGRGETQYF. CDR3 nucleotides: TGTGCCAGCAGCTTTGGTGCGGGAGGGCGGGGTGAGACCCAGTACTTC. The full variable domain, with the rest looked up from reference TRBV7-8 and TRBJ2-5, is GAGVSQSPRYKVAKRGQDVALRCDPISGHVSLFWYQQALGQGPEFLTYFQNEAQLDKSGLPSDRFFAERPEGSVSTLKIQRTQQEDSAVYLCASSFGAGGRGETQYFGPGTRLLVL.